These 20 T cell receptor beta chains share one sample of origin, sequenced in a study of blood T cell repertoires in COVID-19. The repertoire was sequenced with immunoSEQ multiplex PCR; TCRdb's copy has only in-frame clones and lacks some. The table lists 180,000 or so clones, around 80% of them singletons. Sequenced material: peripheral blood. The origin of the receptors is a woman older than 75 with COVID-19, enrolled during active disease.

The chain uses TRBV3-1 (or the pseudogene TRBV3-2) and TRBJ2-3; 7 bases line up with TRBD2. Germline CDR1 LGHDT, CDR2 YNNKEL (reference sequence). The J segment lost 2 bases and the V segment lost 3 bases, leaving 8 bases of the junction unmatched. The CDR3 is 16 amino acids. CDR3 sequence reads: CASSQQFGGTTDTQYF. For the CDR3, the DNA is TGTGCCAGCAGCCAGCAGTTCGGGGGGACCACAGATACGCAGTATTTT.

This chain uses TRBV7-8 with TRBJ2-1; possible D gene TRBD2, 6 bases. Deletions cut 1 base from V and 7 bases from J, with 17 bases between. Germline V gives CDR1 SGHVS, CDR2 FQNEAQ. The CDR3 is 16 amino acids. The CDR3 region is CASSLGGRLFENEQFF. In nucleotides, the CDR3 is TGTGCCAGCAGCTTAGGGGGGAGGCTTTTCGAGAATGAGCAGTTCTTC.

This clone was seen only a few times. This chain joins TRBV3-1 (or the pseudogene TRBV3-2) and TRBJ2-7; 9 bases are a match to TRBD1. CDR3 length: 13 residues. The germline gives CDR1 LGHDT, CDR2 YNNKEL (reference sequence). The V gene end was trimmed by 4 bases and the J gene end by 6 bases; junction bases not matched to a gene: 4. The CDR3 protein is CASSLGQGGEQYF. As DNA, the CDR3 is TGTGCCAGCAGCCTGGGACAGGGTGGCGAGCAGTACTTC.

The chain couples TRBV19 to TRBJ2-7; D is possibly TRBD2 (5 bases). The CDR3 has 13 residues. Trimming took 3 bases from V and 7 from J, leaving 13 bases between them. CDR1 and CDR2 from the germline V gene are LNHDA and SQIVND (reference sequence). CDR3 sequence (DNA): TGTGCCAGTAGTATTGTGGGGAGAGGAGAGCAGTACTTC. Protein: CASSIVGRGEQYF.

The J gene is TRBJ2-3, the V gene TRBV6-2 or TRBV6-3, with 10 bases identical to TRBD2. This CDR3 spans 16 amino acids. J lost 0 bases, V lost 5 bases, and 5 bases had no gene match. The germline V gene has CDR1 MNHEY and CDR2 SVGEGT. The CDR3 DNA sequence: TGTGCCAGCAGTACTCTGACTAGCGGGAGCACAGATACGCAGTATTTT. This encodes CASSTLTSGSTDTQYF.

Written as DNA, the CDR3 is TGTGCCATCAGTGAGCGCGGGGCCCCCACTGAAGCTTTCTTT. Translating it yields CAISERGAPTEAFF. The rearrangement joins TRBV10-3 to TRBJ1-1, with D tentatively TRBD1 (5 bases). This CDR3 region has 14 residues. Germline V CDR1 and CDR2: ENHRY, SYGVKD. The V end was cut by 2 bases, the J end by 4 bases, with 11 bases between.

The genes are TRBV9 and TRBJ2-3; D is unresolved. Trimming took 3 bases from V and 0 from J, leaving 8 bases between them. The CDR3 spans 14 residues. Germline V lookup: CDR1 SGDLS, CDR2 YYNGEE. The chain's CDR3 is CASSDYPSTDTQYF. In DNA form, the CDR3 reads TGTGCCAGCAGCGACTATCCTAGCACAGATACGCAGTATTTT.

The CDR3 nucleotides are TGCGCCAGCAGCCAAGTTTTAACTAGCGGGTACAATGAGCAGTTCTTC. It encodes CASSQVLTSGYNEQFF. This chain joins TRBV4-3 and TRBJ2-1; 9 nucleotides align to TRBD2. CDR1 and CDR2 from the germline V gene are LGHNA and YSLEER. This CDR3 spans 16 amino acids. The J segment lost 4 bases and the V segment lost 1 base, leaving 5 bases of the junction unmatched.

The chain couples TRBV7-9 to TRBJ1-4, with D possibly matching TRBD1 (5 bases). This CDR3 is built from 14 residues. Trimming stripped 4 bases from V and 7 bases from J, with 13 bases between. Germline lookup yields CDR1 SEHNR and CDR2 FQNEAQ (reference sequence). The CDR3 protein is CASSSREVGEKLFF. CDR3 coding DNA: TGTGCCAGCAGCTCCAGGGAAGTCGGTGAAAAACTGTTTTTT.

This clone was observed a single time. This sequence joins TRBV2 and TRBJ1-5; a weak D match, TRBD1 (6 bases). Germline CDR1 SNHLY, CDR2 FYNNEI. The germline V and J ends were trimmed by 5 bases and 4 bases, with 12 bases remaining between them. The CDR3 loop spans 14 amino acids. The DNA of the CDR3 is TGTGCCAGCAGTAAACAGGGATATAATCAGCCCCAGCATTTT. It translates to CASSKQGYNQPQHF. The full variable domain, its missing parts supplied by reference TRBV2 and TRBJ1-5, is EPEVTQTPSHQVTQMGQEVILRCVPISNHLYFYWYRQILGQKVEFLVSFYNNEISEKSEIFDDQFSVERPDGSNFTLKIRSTKLEDSAMYFCASSKQGYNQPQHFGDGTRLSIL.

This chain's CDR3 is CASRKPYRETGELFF. In DNA, the CDR3 is TGTGCCAGCAGGAAACCGTACAGGGAAACCGGGGAGCTGTTTTTT. The J gene is TRBJ2-2, the V gene TRBV21-1; TRBD1, the table's D call, was not compared with the DNA. TRBV21-1 is assigned pseudogene status. The CDR3 is 15 amino acids.

The CDR3 sequence is CSASPTAGDTEAFF. DNA of the CDR3: TGCAGCGCTTCGCCTACCGCAGGGGACACTGAAGCTTTCTTT. The gene calls are TRBV29-1 and TRBJ1-1; tentatively, D is TRBD1 (6 bases). Trimming took 7 bases from V and 3 from J, leaving 18 bases between them. The CDR3 is 14 amino acids. The germline V gene has CDR1 SQVTM and CDR2 ANQGSEA.

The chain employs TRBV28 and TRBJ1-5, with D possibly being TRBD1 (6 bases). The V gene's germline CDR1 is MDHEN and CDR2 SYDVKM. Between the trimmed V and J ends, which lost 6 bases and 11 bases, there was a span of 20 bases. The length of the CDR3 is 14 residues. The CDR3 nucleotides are TGTGCCAGCAGCACCCCAGCCCGGGAGGGGGCCCAGCATTTT. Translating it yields CASSTPAREGAQHF.

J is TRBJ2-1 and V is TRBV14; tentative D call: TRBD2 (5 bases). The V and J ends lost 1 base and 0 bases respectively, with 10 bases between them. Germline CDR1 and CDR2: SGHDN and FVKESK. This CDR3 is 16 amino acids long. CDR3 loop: CASSQGERSSYNEQFF. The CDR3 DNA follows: TGTGCCAGCAGCCAAGGAGAGCGGAGCTCCTACAATGAGCAGTTCTTC.

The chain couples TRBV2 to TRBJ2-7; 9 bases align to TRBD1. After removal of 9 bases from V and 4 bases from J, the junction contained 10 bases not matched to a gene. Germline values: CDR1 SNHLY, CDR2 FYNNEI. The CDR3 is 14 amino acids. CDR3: CASTTGTGRYEQYF. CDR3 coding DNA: TGTGCCAGTACCACCGGGACAGGGAGGTACGAGCAGTACTTC.

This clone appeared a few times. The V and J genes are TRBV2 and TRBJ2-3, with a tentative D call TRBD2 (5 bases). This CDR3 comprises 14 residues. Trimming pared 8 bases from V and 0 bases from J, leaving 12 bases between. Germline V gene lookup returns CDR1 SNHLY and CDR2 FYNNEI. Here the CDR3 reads CASAGGSSTDTQYF. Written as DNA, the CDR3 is TGTGCCAGCGCGGGCGGCTCTAGCACAGATACGCAGTATTTT.

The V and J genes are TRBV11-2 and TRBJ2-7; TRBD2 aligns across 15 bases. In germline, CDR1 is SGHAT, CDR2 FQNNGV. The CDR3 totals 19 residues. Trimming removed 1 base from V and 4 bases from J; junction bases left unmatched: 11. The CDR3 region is CASSLVGTSGGSLLYEQYF. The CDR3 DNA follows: TGTGCCAGCAGCTTAGTGGGGACTAGCGGGGGGTCCCTCCTATACGAGCAGTACTTC. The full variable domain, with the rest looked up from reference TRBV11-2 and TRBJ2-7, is EAGVAQSPRYKIIEKRQSVAFWCNPISGHATLYWYQQILGQGPKLLIQFQNNGVVDDSQLPKDRFSAERLKGVDSTLKIQPAKLEDSAVYLCASSLVGTSGGSLLYEQYFGPGTRLTVT.

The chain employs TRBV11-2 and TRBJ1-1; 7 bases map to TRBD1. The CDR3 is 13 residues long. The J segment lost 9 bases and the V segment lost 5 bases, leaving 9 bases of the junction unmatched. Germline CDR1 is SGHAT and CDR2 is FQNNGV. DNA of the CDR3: TGTGCCAGCAGCCAATACAGGGGCGAACAAGCTTTCTTT. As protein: CASSQYRGEQAFF. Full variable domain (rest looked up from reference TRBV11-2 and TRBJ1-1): EAGVAQSPRYKIIEKRQSVAFWCNPISGHATLYWYQQILGQGPKLLIQFQNNGVVDDSQLPKDRFSAERLKGVDSTLKIQPAKLEDSAVYLCASSQYRGEQAFFGQGTRLTVV.

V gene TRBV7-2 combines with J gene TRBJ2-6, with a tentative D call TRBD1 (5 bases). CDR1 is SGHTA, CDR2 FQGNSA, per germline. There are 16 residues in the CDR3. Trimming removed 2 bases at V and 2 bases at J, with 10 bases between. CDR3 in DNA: TGTGCCAGCAGCTTACAGGGAACAGCTGGGGCCAACGTCCTGACTTTC. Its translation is CASSLQGTAGANVLTF.

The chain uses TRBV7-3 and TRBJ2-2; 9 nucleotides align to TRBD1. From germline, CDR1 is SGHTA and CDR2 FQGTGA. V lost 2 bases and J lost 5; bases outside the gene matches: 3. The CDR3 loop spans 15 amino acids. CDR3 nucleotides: TGTGCCAGCAGCTTAGGACAGGGGTGGACCGGGGAGCTGTTTTTT. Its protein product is CASSLGQGWTGELFF.